A single sample gave rise to the 5 T cell receptor beta chains below, sequenced in a study of shared clonotypes between healthy human individuals. The repertoire was sequenced with immunoSEQ multiplex PCR; TCRdb's copy has only in-frame clones and lacks some. The profile shows around 2.1 million clones, around 95% of them singletons. The source material was naive CD4+ T cells sorted from blood. The sample's subset: CD45RA+ positively selected. These receptors were collected from a man aged 18 to 29 in good health.

V usage is TRBV10-1 and J usage is TRBJ2-3; D possibly corresponds to TRBD2 (5 bases). Trimming shortened V by 7 bases and J by 3 bases, and 11 bases separated the two germline ends. Per the germline V gene, CDR1 is WNHNN and CDR2 is SYGVQD (reference sequence). This CDR3 contains 13 residues. The CDR3 region is CASKASLTDTQYF. CDR3 nucleotides: TGCGCCAGCAAGGCTAGCTTGACAGATACGCAGTATTTT.

The V call is TRBV5-1, the J call TRBJ2-3, with D possibly being TRBD2 (6 bases). The V end was cut by 0 bases, the J end by 5 bases, with 16 bases between. The CDR3 loop spans 16 amino acids. Germline values: CDR1 SGHRS, CDR2 YFSETQ. In DNA form, the CDR3 reads TGCGCCAGCAGCTTGGCCTCGGGACTGCACAGAGATACGCAGTATTTT. Amino acids: CASSLASGLHRDTQYF. The full variable domain, in which reference TRBV5-1 and TRBJ2-3 provide the parts outside the CDR3, is KAGVTQTPRYLIKTRGQQVTLSCSPISGHRSVSWYQQTPGQGLQFLFEYFSETQRNKGNFPGRFSGRQFSNSRSEMNVSTLELGDSALYLCASSLASGLHRDTQYFGPGTRLTVL.

The chain carries TRBV5-4 and TRBJ1-6; D is unresolved. There are 16 residues in the CDR3. Trimming stripped 6 bases from V and 0 bases from J, with 13 bases between. The V gene's germline CDR1 is SGHNT and CDR2 YYREEE (reference sequence). In DNA form, the CDR3 reads TGTGCCAGCATGAGCAGGAAAAACTCCTATAATTCACCCCTCCACTTT. As protein: CASMSRKNSYNSPLHF.

The rearrangement uses TRBV4-1 and TRBJ1-2; TRBD1 is a possible D gene (6 bases). The germline V and J ends were trimmed by 3 bases and 3 bases, with 14 bases remaining between them. The CDR3 is made up of 15 amino acids. The germline CDR1 and CDR2 sequences are MGHRA and YSYEKL. The CDR3 loop reads CASSQQAGADYGYTF. DNA of the CDR3: TGCGCCAGCAGCCAGCAGGCAGGGGCGGACTATGGCTACACCTTC.

The chain joins TRBV5-4 to TRBJ2-7; 7 bases map to TRBD2. The V and J ends lost 4 bases and 4 bases, in that order; junction bases with no gene match: 11. Germline V CDR1 and CDR2: SGHNT, YYREEE (reference sequence). The CDR3 extends over 15 amino acids. CDR3 amino acids: CASSPDRFSGYEQYF. CDR3 nucleotides: TGTGCCAGCAGCCCAGACAGATTTAGCGGGTACGAGCAGTACTTC. The entire variable domain, with the rest obtained from reference TRBV5-4 and TRBJ2-7, is as follows: ETGVTQSPTHLIKTRGQQVTLRCSSQSGHNTVSWYQQALGQGPQFIFQYYREEENGRGNFPPRFSGLQFPNYSSELNVNALELDDSALYLCASSPDRFSGYEQYFGPGTRLTVT.